This T cell receptor beta chain stems from a study of blood T cell repertoires in COVID-19. Only in-frame clones appear in the TCRdb table, and some are missing; sequencing was by immunoSEQ multiplex PCR. Here the sample spans 300,000 to 400,000 clones, 85% to 90% being singletons. CDR3 length equals 14 residues. Trimming removed 4 bases at V and 5 bases at J, with 17 bases between. From germline, CDR1 is SQVTM and CDR2 ANQGSEA. Those enrolled in Seattle joined during active infection and were followed longitudinally afterward. The chain carries TRBV29-1 and TRBJ2-5; maybe TRBD1 (6 bases). The TCR comes from a woman in her forties or fifties with COVID-19, enrolled during active disease. Sequencing used peripheral blood. The CDR3 DNA sequence: TGCAGCGTTGTCCACTACAGGGTGGGGGAGACCCAGTACTTC. Translating gives CSVVHYRVGETQYF.